The 19 T cell receptor beta chains below come from one sample, sequenced in a study of Ad26.COV2.S vaccination and SARS-CoV-2 variants. Method: immunoSEQ multiplex PCR; TCRdb's copy keeps in-frame clones and lacks some. The sample lists some 350,000 clones, about 90% occurring once. Source: peripheral blood, taken after recovery from COVID-19. These receptors all stem from a human donor who had recovered from COVID-19.

The chain couples TRBV7-9 to TRBJ2-7; 7 nucleotides agree with TRBD1. The germline V gene has CDR1 SEHNR and CDR2 FQNEAQ (reference sequence). The junction had 8 bases not matched to a gene; V was cut back by 5 bases and J by 1 base. CDR3 size: 15 residues. The CDR3 loop reads CASSNRTGNSYEQYF. CDR3 DNA: TGTGCCAGCAGCAATCGGACAGGCAATTCCTACGAGCAGTACTTC.

This clone was seen just once. The chain is built from TRBV13 and TRBJ1-2; 11 nucleotides align to TRBD1. This CDR3 spans 18 amino acids. The V gene end was trimmed by 6 bases and the J gene end by 0 bases; junction bases not matched to a gene: 12. Germline loops: CDR1 PRHDT, CDR2 FYEKMQ (reference sequence). The CDR3, as DNA: TGTGCCAGCAGACAAACCCCGGGACAGGGGGAACCTAACTATGGCTACACCTTC. This gives the protein CASRQTPGQGEPNYGYTF.

The V and J genes are TRBV19 and TRBJ1-1; D is possibly TRBD1 (6 bases). The CDR3 is 14 amino acids. V dropped 3 bases and J dropped 1 base, with 9 bases sitting between them. Germline assignment: CDR1 LNHDA and CDR2 SQIVND (reference sequence). The CDR3: CASSIWGQNTEAFF. CDR3 nucleotide sequence: TGTGCCAGTAGTATTTGGGGGCAGAACACTGAAGCTTTCTTT. Drawing the rest from reference TRBV19 and TRBJ1-1, the complete variable domain is DGGITQSPKYLFRKEGQNVTLSCEQNLNHDAMYWYRQDPGQGLRLIYYSQIVNDFQKGDIAEGYSVSREKKESFPLTVTSAQKNPTAFYLCASSIWGQNTEAFFGQGTRLTVV.

V and J are TRBV7-8 and TRBJ1-2; TRBD1 matches at 9 bases. Germline-derived CDR1 and CDR2 are SGHVS and FQNEAQ. This CDR3 comprises 14 residues. V was pared by 5 bases and J by 6 bases, with 7 bases of the junction left unmatched. The CDR3 DNA reads as TGTGCCAGCAGCCCAACAGGGGGCCGGGATGGCTACACCTTC. Protein sequence: CASSPTGGRDGYTF.

CDR3 residues: CASSPRPREQFF. Written as DNA, the CDR3 is TGTGCCAGCAGCCCCCGGCCCCGTGAGCAGTTCTTC. The V and J genes are TRBV7-2 and TRBJ2-1; no firm D call. Germline V gene sequence: CDR1 SGHTA, CDR2 FQGNSA. CDR3 length: 12 amino acids. The germline V and J ends were trimmed by 5 bases and 9 bases, with 11 bases remaining between them.

The V and J genes are TRBV10-3 and TRBJ2-1, with D maybe TRBD2 (5 bases). Germline V gene sequence: CDR1 ENHRY, CDR2 SYGVKD. Trimming stripped 6 bases from V and 0 bases from J, with 12 bases between. The CDR3 is 15 amino acids. In DNA form, the CDR3 reads TGTGCCATCAGCCTGGAGGCGTCCTCCTACAATGAGCAGTTCTTC. This encodes CAISLEASSYNEQFF.

The gene calls are TRBV9 and TRBJ2-7; 7 positions agree with TRBD1. In germline, CDR1 is SGDLS, CDR2 YYNGEE. Trimming at V came to 4 bases and at J to 1 base, leaving 11 bases not matched to a gene. This CDR3 has 16 amino acids. CDR3 residues: CASSPSAKGASYEQYF. The CDR3 DNA reads TGTGCCAGCAGCCCCTCAGCCAAGGGGGCGTCCTACGAGCAGTACTTC.

V and J are TRBV5-6 and TRBJ2-7, with a possible D match to TRBD1 (5 bases). Germline V gene lookup returns CDR1 SGHDT and CDR2 YYEEEE. The CDR3 extends over 12 amino acids. V was trimmed by 0 bases and J by 5 bases, leaving 6 bases between them. CDR3: CASSLARDEQYF. The CDR3, as DNA: TGTGCCAGCAGCTTGGCCAGGGACGAGCAGTACTTC.

This clone showed up just once. This chain connects TRBV6-2 or TRBV6-3 to TRBJ1-2; TRBD1 aligns across 8 bases. Trimming removed 4 bases from V and 4 bases from J; junction bases left unmatched: 5. The CDR3 runs 14 residues. The germline CDR1 and CDR2 sequences are MNHEY and SVGEGT. The CDR3 region has the DNA TGTGCCAGCAGTTCCGGGACAGGAGTCTATGGCTACACCTTC. This codes for CASSSGTGVYGYTF.

The CDR3 DNA is TGTGCCAGCAGCTTTCAGGGGGGACAGCCCCAGCATTTT. Its protein is CASSFQGGQPQHF. The rearrangement uses TRBV12-3 or TRBV12-4 and TRBJ1-5, with TRBD1 identical over 7 bases. V was pared by 6 bases and J by 7 bases, with 6 bases of the junction left unmatched. The CDR3 is 13 amino acids.

The chain combines TRBV6-2 or TRBV6-3 with TRBJ2-7; D gene unclear. This CDR3 region has 12 residues. Trimming stripped 4 bases from V and 3 bases from J, with 7 bases between. Germline V lookup: CDR1 MNHEY, CDR2 SVGEGT. CDR3 in amino acids: CASSLDGYEQYF. As DNA, the CDR3 is TGTGCCAGCAGTTTGGACGGCTACGAGCAGTACTTC.

V gene TRBV7-2 combines with J gene TRBJ2-1; unclear D gene. V was clipped by 3 bases and J by 0 bases, with 12 bases between them. Germline V gene lookup returns CDR1 SGHTA and CDR2 FQGNSA. This CDR3 contains 16 residues. The CDR3 DNA reads as TGTGCCAGCAGCTTGAGTCCCCGGAGCTCCTACAATGAGCAGTTCTTC. Protein product: CASSLSPRSSYNEQFF.

V gene TRBV4-1 combines with J gene TRBJ1-3, with D tentatively TRBD1 (5 bases). Trimming stripped 10 bases from V and 8 bases from J, with 24 bases between. The CDR3 extends over 15 amino acids. Germline assignment: CDR1 MGHRA and CDR2 YSYEKL. The CDR3 spells CATSSRVRGADTIYF. Here the CDR3 DNA reads TGCGCCACCTCAAGCAGGGTCCGCGGCGCAGACACCATATATTTT.

The V gene is TRBV19, the J gene TRBJ1-1; D remains unclear. The CDR3 totals 13 residues. Germline CDR1 and CDR2: LNHDA and SQIVND (reference sequence). V was cut by 7 bases and J by 1 base, with 10 bases left in between. CDR3 nucleotide sequence: TGTGCCAGTAACGATCAAACGAACACTGAAGCTTTCTTT. This sequence encodes CASNDQTNTEAFF.

The chain combines TRBV6-5 with TRBJ1-2; 8 positions match TRBD1. V trimming: 8 bases; J trimming: 4 bases; junction bases outside the gene matches: 9. Germline V lookup: CDR1 MNHEY, CDR2 SVGAGI. This CDR3 is built from 14 residues. Here the CDR3 reads CASLAGTGAYGYTF. In nucleotides, the CDR3 is TGTGCCAGCCTCGCCGGGACAGGAGCCTATGGCTACACCTTC.

The CDR3 region has the DNA TGTGCCAGCTCAAGGACTAGCGGGGGGGTGAACACCGGGGAGCTGTTTTTT. Its protein product is CASSRTSGGVNTGELFF. The V call is TRBV6-4, the J call TRBJ2-2, with 15 nucleotides matching TRBD2. V was clipped by 8 bases and J by 1 base; unmatched bases: 5. This CDR3 has 17 amino acids. Germline-derived CDR1 and CDR2 are MRHNA and SNTAGT.

The chain combines TRBV27 with TRBJ2-7; 7 bases agree with TRBD1. V was pared by 9 bases and J by 4 bases, with 12 bases of the junction left unmatched. The CDR3 runs to 14 residues. In germline, CDR1 is MNHEY, CDR2 SMNVEV (reference sequence). The CDR3 DNA reads as TGTGCCAGTTCCGAAATCACAGGGGCGTACGAGCAGTACTTC. As protein: CASSEITGAYEQYF.

The V call is TRBV7-2, the J call TRBJ1-4; 7 nucleotides line up with TRBD1. The germline gives CDR1 SGHTA, CDR2 FQGNSA. The length of the CDR3 is 15 residues. The V gene end was trimmed by 5 bases and the J gene end by 5 bases; junction bases not matched to a gene: 8. The CDR3 sequence is CASSPRQGINEKLFF. CDR3 DNA: TGTGCCAGCAGCCCCAGACAGGGCATAAATGAAAAACTGTTTTTT. Drawing the rest from reference TRBV7-2 and TRBJ1-4, the complete variable domain is GAGVSQSPSNKVTEKGKDVELRCDPISGHTALYWYRQSLGQGLEFLIYFQGNSAPDKSGLPSDRFSAERTGGSVSTLTIQRTQQEDSAVYLCASSPRQGINEKLFFGSGTQLSVL.

This clone was seen a single time. One end of the junction does not line up with germline, which may come from a read error. The genes are TRBV27 and TRBJ1-1; 9 nucleotides align to TRBD1. Germline-derived CDR1 and CDR2 are MNHEY and SMNVEV (reference sequence). The CDR3 consists of 16 residues. CDR3 amino acids: CASSFLQGAMKTEAFF. The CDR3 DNA follows: TGTGCCAGCAGTTTCTTACAGGGGGCTATGAAAACTGAAGCTTTCTTT.